This is a list of T cell receptor beta chains from one sample in a study of control samples from healthy donors and cancer patients. Some clones are missing from TCRdb's copy, which holds only in-frame ones; the method was immunoSEQ multiplex PCR. This sample has approximately 170,000 clones, with 80% to 95% found just once. Material: blood. The receptors derive from a woman aged 30 to 39 in good health. Both conserved end residues are part of each CDR3. The D gene is left open where the match is weak. A clone size is listed for some rows: how often the clone was seen (once, few, many), or a class if it is expanded.

J,D,V,size,DNA,CDR3
TRBJ2-1,.,TRBV4-1,.,TGCGCCAGCAGGTTCGACAATGAGCAGTTCTTC,CASRFDNEQFF
TRBJ2-5,.,TRBV11-2,.,TGTGCCAGCAGGTCCATACGGACAGAAGAGACCCAGTACTTC,CASRSIRTEETQYF
TRBJ1-1,.,TRBV29-1,.,TGCAGCGTTGACCAGATGAACACTGAAGCTTTCTTT,CSVDQMNTEAFF
TRBJ2-5,.,TRBV24-1,.,TGTGCCACCAGCGCTCCGGCAGGGGGGGAGACCCAGTACTTC,CATSAPAGGETQYF
TRBJ2-3,.,TRBV7-6,.,TGTGCCAGCAGTTCACAGGCCACTAGCACAGATACGCAGTATTTT,CASSSQATSTDTQYF
TRBJ2-7,.,TRBV7-6,.,TGTGCCAGCAGCTTAGTTGTTGATGGGTACGAGCAGTACTTC,CASSLVVDGYEQYF
TRBJ1-1,.,TRBV6-5,.,TGTGCCAGCAGTTACTCTTACAGTAGCATTGGTGAAGCTTTCTTT,CASSYSYSSIGEAFF
TRBJ1-2,TRBD1,TRBV7-9,.,TGTGCCAGCAGCTTAGCCCCTTCGACAGGGCGGGCGAGTGGCTACACCTTC,CASSLAPSTGRASGYTF
TRBJ1-1,TRBD1,TRBV18,.,TGTGCCAGCTCACCACTTGAGAGGACAGGGAGAGCTTTCTTT,CASSPLERTGRAFF
TRBJ2-3,TRBD2,TRBV29-1,.,TGCAGCGTTGAAGGATACGTTGGGCTAGCGGAGACCCCTGGGACAGATACGCAGTATTTT,CSVEGYVGLAETPGTDTQYF
TRBJ2-1,TRBD2,TRBV6-5,.,TGTGCCAGCCTATTCGGGACTAGCGGAAATGAGCAGTTCTTC,CASLFGTSGNEQFF
TRBJ2-7,TRBD2,TRBV29-1,.,TGCAGCGTTCGTGCCCAAAGCGGGAGGGGCTACGAGCAGTACTTC,CSVRAQSGRGYEQYF
TRBJ2-6,.,TRBV19,once,TGTGCCAGTAGTCTTACGGATTCTGGGGCCAACGTCCTGACTTTC,CASSLTDSGANVLTF
TRBJ1-2,TRBD1,TRBV10-3,medium-sized,TGTGCCATCAGTGAGGACCGGGACAGTTACAACTATGGCTACACCTTC,CAISEDRDSYNYGYTF